This TCR beta chain is from a study of cytomegalovirus exposure and HLA in healthy donors. Overall study findings and caveats: HLA allele associations emerged for about 18,000 TCR beta sequences in a later analysis, at 0.05 false discovery rate. As confirmed in vitro, a few CMV-associated chains were specific for CMV antigens.

With respect to this clone: Its cognate antigen is unknown.

The PCR contained 60 Vbeta and 13 Jbeta primers. The repertoire was sequenced with immunoSEQ multiplex PCR; TCRdb's copy has only in-frame clones and lacks some. The sample consists of around 85,000 clones, less than 80% of them appearing once. The specimen was PBMCs. The TCR originated in a man under 40 in good health and CMV-seropositive.

The DNA for the CDR3 is TGTGCCAGCAGTTCCCACAGGGCCGAGGACTACGAGCAGTACTTC. Encoded protein: CASSSHRAEDYEQYF. The chain is built from TRBV27 and TRBJ2-7, with D possibly matching TRBD1 (6 bases). The CDR3 is 15 residues long. CDR1 is MNHEY and CDR2 is SMNVEV in the germline V gene (reference sequence). The germline V and J ends were trimmed by 4 bases and 3 bases, with 16 bases remaining between them.